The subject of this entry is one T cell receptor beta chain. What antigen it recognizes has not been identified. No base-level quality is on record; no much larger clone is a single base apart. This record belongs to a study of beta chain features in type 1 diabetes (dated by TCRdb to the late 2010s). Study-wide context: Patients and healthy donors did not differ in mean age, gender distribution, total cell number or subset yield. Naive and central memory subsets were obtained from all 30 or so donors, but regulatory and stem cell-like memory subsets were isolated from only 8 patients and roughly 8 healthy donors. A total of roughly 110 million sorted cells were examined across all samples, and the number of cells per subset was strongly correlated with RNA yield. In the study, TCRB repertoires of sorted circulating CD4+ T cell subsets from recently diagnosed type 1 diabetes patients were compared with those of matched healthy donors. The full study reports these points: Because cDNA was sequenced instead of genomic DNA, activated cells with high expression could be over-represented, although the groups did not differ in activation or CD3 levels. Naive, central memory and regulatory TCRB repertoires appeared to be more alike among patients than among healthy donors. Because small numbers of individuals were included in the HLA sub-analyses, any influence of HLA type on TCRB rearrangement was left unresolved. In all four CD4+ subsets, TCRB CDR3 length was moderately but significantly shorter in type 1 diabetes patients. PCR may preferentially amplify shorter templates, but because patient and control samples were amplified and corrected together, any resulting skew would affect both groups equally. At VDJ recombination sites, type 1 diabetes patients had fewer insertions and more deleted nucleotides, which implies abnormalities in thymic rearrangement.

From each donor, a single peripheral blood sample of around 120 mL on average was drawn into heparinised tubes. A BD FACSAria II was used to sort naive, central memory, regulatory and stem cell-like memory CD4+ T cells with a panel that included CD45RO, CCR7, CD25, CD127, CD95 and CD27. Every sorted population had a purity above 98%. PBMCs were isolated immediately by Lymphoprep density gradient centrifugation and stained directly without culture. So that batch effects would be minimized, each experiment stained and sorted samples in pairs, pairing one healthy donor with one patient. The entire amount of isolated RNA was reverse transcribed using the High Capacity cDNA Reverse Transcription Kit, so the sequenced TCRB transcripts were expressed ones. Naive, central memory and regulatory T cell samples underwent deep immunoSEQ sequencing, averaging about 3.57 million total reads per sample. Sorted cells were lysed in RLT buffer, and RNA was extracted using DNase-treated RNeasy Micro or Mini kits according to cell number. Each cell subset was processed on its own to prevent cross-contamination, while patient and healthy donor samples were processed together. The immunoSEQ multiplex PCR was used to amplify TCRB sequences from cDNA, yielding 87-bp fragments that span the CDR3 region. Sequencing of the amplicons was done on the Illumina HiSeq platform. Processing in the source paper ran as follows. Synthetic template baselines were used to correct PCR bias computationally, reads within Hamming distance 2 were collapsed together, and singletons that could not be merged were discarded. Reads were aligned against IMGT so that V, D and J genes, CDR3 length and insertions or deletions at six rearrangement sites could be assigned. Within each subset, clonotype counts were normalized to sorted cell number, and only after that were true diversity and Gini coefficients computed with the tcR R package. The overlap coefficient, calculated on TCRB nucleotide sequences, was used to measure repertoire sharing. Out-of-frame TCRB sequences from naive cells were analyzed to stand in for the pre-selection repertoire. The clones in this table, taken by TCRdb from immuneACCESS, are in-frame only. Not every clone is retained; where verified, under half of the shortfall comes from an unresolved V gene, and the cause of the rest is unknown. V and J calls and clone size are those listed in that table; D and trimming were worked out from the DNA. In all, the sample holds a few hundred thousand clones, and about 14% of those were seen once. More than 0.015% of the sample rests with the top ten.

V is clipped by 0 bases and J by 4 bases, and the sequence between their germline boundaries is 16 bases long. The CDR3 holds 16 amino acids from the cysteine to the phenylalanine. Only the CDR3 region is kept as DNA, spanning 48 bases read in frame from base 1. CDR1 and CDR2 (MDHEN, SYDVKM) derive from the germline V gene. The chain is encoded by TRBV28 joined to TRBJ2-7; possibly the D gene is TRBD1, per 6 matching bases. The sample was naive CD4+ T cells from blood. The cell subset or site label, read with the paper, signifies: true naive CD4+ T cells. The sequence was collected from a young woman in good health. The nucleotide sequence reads TGTGCCAGCAGTTTATGGAGAGGGGGATGGAGGTACGAGCAGTACTTC. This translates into CASSLWRGGWRYEQYF.